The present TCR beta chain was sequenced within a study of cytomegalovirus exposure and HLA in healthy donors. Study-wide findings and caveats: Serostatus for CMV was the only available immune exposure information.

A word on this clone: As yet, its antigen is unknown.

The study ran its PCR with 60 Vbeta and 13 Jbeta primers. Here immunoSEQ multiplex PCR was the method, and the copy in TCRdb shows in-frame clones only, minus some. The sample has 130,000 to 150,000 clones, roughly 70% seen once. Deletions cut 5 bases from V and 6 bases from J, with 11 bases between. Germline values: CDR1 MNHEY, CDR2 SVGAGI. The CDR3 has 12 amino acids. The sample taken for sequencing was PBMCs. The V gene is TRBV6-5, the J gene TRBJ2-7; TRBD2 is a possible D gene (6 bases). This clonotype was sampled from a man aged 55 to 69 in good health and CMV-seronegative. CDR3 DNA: TGTGCCAGCAGTGGGGGGTGGGGCGAGCAGTACTTC. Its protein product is CASSGGWGEQYF.